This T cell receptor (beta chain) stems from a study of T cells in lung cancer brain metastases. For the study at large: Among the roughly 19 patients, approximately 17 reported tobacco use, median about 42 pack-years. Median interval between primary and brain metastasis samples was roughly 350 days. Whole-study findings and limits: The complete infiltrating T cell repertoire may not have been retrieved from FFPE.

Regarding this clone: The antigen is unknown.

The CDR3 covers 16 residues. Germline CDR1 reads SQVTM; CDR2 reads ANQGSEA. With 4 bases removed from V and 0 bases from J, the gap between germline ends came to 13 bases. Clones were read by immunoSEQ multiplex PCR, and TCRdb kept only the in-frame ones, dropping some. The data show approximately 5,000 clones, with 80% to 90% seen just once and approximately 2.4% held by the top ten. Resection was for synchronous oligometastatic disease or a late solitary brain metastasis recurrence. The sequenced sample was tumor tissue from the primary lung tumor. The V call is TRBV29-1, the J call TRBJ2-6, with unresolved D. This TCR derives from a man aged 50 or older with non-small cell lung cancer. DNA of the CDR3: TGCAGCGTTGCTTACCGCACAAGCTCTGGGGCCAACGTCCTGACTTTC. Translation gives CSVAYRTSSGANVLTF. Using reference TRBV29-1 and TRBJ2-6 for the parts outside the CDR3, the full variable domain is SAVISQKPSRDICQRGTSLTIQCQVDSQVTMMFWYRQQPGQSLTLIATANQGSEATYESGFVIDKFPISRPNLTFSTLTVSNMSPEDSSIYLCSVAYRTSSGANVLTFGAGSRLTVL.